The next 18 T cell receptor beta chains were all read from a single sample in a study of robustness of blood B and T cell sequencing. The template for TCR beta quantification was mRNA, not genomic DNA. cDNA was made with a 5' template-switch oligo adding a universal priming site. Every cDNA molecule received a random 12-nucleotide UMI from the template-switch oligo. TCRdb re-called the PCR reads with MiXCR, one entry per CDR3 protein. Of about 2,000 distinct CDR3 sequences in the sample, 65% to 75% were seen once. Sequences were obtained from peripheral blood. The source of these receptors is a human donor in good health.

This clonotype appeared a few times. Here the CDR3 reads CASSLYGTSGDTQYF. The DNA of the CDR3 is TGCGCCAGCAGCTTATACGGGACCTCAGGAGATACGCAGTATTTT. The V gene is TRBV5-1, the J gene TRBJ2-3; D is possibly TRBD1 or TRBD2 (5 bases each). Germline CDR1 SGHRS, CDR2 YFSETQ. This CDR3 contains 15 residues. Between the trimmed V and J ends, which lost 2 bases and 5 bases, there was a span of 15 bases.

This clonotype was observed a few times. V is TRBV10-3 and J is TRBJ2-2, with TRBD1 matching over 10 bases. Germline assignment: CDR1 ENHRY and CDR2 SYGVKD. Trimming at V came to 6 bases and at J to 7 bases, leaving 5 bases not matched to a gene. The CDR3 loop spans 14 amino acids. This chain's CDR3 is CAIRPGQGSGELFF. The CDR3 region has the DNA TGTGCCATCAGACCGGGACAGGGGAGCGGGGAGCTGTTTTTT.

In its sample, this clonotype was seen a few times. This chain connects TRBV3-1 to TRBJ2-7, with 14 bases identical to TRBD2. The CDR3 covers 18 residues. Trimming took 3 bases from V and 3 from J; bases not matched to a gene: 10. Germline assignment: CDR1 LGHDT and CDR2 YNNKEL (reference sequence). In DNA form, the CDR3 reads TGTGCCAGCAGCCATTTTGGACTAGCGGGGGGAAGATTCTACGAGCAGTACTTC. It codes for CASSHFGLAGGRFYEQYF.

The V gene is TRBV13, the J gene TRBJ2-1; unclear D gene. The V end was cut by 5 bases, the J end by 8 bases, with 13 bases between. Germline V CDR1 and CDR2: PRHDT, FYEKMQ (reference sequence). The length of the CDR3 is 13 residues. CDR3 coding DNA: TGTGCCAGCAGCAAAGGGATGAGCGATGAGCAGTTCTTC. Translated: CASSKGMSDEQFF.

This clonotype is a singleton in its sample. The rearrangement links TRBV6-5 to TRBJ2-5; a possible D gene is TRBD2 (7 bases). The CDR3 has 16 amino acids. V was shortened by 0 bases and J by 5 bases, with 16 bases between the two germline ends. Per germline, CDR1 MNHEY and CDR2 SVGAGI. The DNA of the CDR3 is TGTGCCAGCAGTTACTCGTGGTGGGGGGGGCGGGAGACCCAGTACTTC. Encoded protein: CASSYSWWGGRETQYF.

The V gene is TRBV12-3 or TRBV12-4, the J gene TRBJ1-2; D gene unclear. Trimming took 8 bases from V and 2 from J, leaving 12 bases between them. The CDR3 contains 13 residues. Here the CDR3 DNA reads TGTGCCAGCGGCCAGACTTCAAACTATGGCTACACCTTC. Amino acid sequence: CASGQTSNYGYTF.

The chain employs TRBV10-3 and TRBJ1-1; D might be TRBD1 (5 bases). The CDR3 is 14 amino acids. Germline V gives CDR1 ENHRY, CDR2 SYGVKD. With 3 bases removed from V and 0 bases from J, the gap between germline ends came to 8 bases. The CDR3 DNA reads TGTGCCATCAGTGAAGGACATCTGAACACTGAAGCTTTCTTT. This gives the protein CAISEGHLNTEAFF.

CDR3 protein: CASSVTGGSNEQFF. DNA for the CDR3: TGTGCCAGCAGCGTGACGGGGGGTTCCAATGAGCAGTTCTTC. V gene TRBV9 combines with J gene TRBJ2-1; 7 bases align to TRBD2. The CDR3 is 14 residues long. Germline CDR1 reads SGDLS; CDR2 reads YYNGEE. Trimming at V came to 2 bases and at J to 6 bases, leaving 5 bases not matched to a gene. Combining the CDR3 with reference TRBV9 and TRBJ2-1 gives the whole variable domain DSGVTQTPKHLITATGQRVTLRCSPRSGDLSVYWYQQSLDQGLQFLIQYYNGEERAKGNILERFSAQQFPDLHSELNLSSLELGDSALYFCASSVTGGSNEQFFGPGTRLTVL.

The V call is TRBV30, the J call TRBJ1-1; D call uncertain. V shed 0 bases and J shed 1 base, with 6 bases lying between them. Germline CDR1 is GTSNPN and CDR2 is SVGIG (reference sequence). This CDR3 contains 13 residues. Written as DNA, the CDR3 is TGTGCCTGGAGTGTGGGTAGGAACACTGAAGCTTTCTTT. Translation: CAWSVGRNTEAFF.

This chain joins TRBV20-1 and TRBJ2-3; 7 bases are a match to TRBD1. With 0 bases clipped from V and 2 bases from J, the junction kept 5 bases outside the gene matches. From germline, CDR1 is DFQATT and CDR2 SNEGSKA (reference sequence). CDR3 length: 15 residues. CDR3 amino acids: CSARDQGTATDTQYF. The DNA of the CDR3 is TGCAGTGCTAGAGATCAAGGGACAGCCACAGATACGCAGTATTTT.

The chain carries TRBV6-1 and TRBJ2-7; D perhaps matches TRBD1 (5 bases). The V gene lost 5 bases and the J gene lost 5 bases, with 13 bases spanning the gap. This CDR3 is built from 13 residues. Germline V gene data show CDR1 as MNHNS and CDR2 as SASEGT. The CDR3 region has the DNA TGTGCCAGCAGTCCTTTAAAGGGGAACGAGCAGTACTTC. Protein sequence: CASSPLKGNEQYF.

Only a few counts were recorded for this clonotype. The J gene is TRBJ2-3, the V gene TRBV7-9, with D possibly matching TRBD2 (7 bases). Trimming shortened V by 4 bases and J by 6 bases, and 14 bases separated the two germline ends. Germline lookup yields CDR1 SEHNR and CDR2 FQNEAQ (reference sequence). The CDR3 is made up of 14 amino acids. Here the CDR3 DNA reads TGTGCCAGCAGCTCGGGGGGCCTCGGGGATACGCAGTATTTT. Residues: CASSSGGLGDTQYF.

This clonotype is large within its sample. The genes are TRBV11-1 and TRBJ1-1; 7 nucleotides line up with TRBD1. The CDR3 covers 13 residues. Trimming at V came to 4 bases and at J to 8 bases, leaving 7 bases not matched to a gene. In germline, CDR1 is SGHAT, CDR2 FQDESV (reference sequence). CDR3: CASSWYRDREAFF. CDR3 DNA sequence: TGTGCCAGCAGCTGGTATCGGGACAGAGAAGCTTTCTTT.

The CDR3, as DNA: TGCGCCAGCAGCCAATTTCCCGGACAGTGGGATTCACCCCTCCACTTT. It specifies CASSQFPGQWDSPLHF. This chain links TRBV4-1 with TRBJ1-6; D might be TRBD1 (6 bases). The CDR3 has 16 residues. V was trimmed by 2 bases and J by 8 bases, leaving 16 bases between them. From germline, CDR1 is MGHRA and CDR2 YSYEKL.

V is TRBV29-1 and J is TRBJ2-3, with a possible D match to TRBD2 (5 bases). The CDR3 has 15 residues. Germline V gene sequence: CDR1 SQVTM, CDR2 ANQGSEA. V was shortened by 1 base and J by 3 bases, with 14 bases between the two germline ends. This chain's CDR3 is CSVEGQLGITDTQYF. The CDR3 coding sequence is TGCAGCGTTGAAGGCCAGCTCGGGATTACAGATACGCAGTATTTT.

The chain couples TRBV4-1 to TRBJ2-7, with D perhaps given as TRBD1 or TRBD2 (5 bases each). Looked up from germline, CDR1 is MGHRA and CDR2 is YSYEKL. Trimming took off 3 bases at V and 2 bases at J, with 11 bases between the two ends. The CDR3 contains 14 residues. CDR3 amino acids: CASSQGTAAYEQYF. The DNA of the CDR3 is TGCGCCAGCAGCCAGGGGACGGCGGCCTACGAGCAGTACTTC.

The chain links TRBV3-1 to TRBJ2-2; 13 bases match TRBD2. In germline, CDR1 is LGHDT, CDR2 YNNKEL (reference sequence). This CDR3 is 17 amino acids long. Germline trimming cut 5 bases from V and 1 base from J; bases unmatched to any gene: 4. The CDR3 coding sequence is TGTGCCAGCAGCTTTAGGACTAGCGGGAGGAACACCGGGGAGCTGTTTTTT. This translates into CASSFRTSGRNTGELFF.

By share, this clonotype ranks as hyperexpanded (1% or more). The genes are TRBV4-1 and TRBJ1-3; D gene unclear. Germline V lookup: CDR1 MGHRA, CDR2 YSYEKL. The CDR3 totals 12 residues. Trimming stripped 1 base from V and 2 bases from J, with 0 bases between. CDR3 sequence: CASSQAGNTIYF. The CDR3 DNA follows: TGCGCCAGCAGCCAAGCTGGAAACACCATATATTTT.